The sequence of this T cell receptor beta chain was determined in a study of blood T cell repertoires in COVID-19. On the study more broadly: Sample material is recorded as cDNA or gDNA derived from T cells, B-cell-depleted T cells, or PBMCs.

Measured with immunoSEQ multiplex PCR; TCRdb has only the in-frame clones, and not every one. Counted here are roughly 200,000 clones, approximately 85% occurring once; the ten biggest clones make up around 6%. Participants' own reports of clinical history determined their cohort assignment. CDR1 and CDR2 from the germline V gene are KGHDR and SFDVKD. V was shortened by 4 bases and J by 1 base, with 16 bases between the two germline ends. The CDR3 runs 17 residues. This TCR derives from a man in his forties with acute COVID-19. The chain couples TRBV24-1 to TRBJ2-4; D is uncertain. Sequencing input: PBMCs or T cells enriched from blood (not recorded which). CDR3 sequence reads: CATSDRETENAKNIQYF. The CDR3 DNA is TGTGCCACCAGTGACCGAGAAACGGAGAATGCCAAAAACATTCAGTACTTC.